This T cell receptor beta chain is from a study of blood T cells in healthy people across ages (dated by TCRdb to between 2015 and 2017). The study in broad terms: In model experiments, roughly one uniquely barcoded TCR beta cDNA molecule per two T cells was captured by template switching. To track age-related changes in TCR beta repertoire diversity, the study relied on deep sequencing normalized with unique cDNA molecular identifiers. Donors were grouped into four age groups: young (average 16 years), middle-aged (approximately 41), aged (roughly 62) and long-lived (around 82). To avoid experimental bias, donors of different ages were randomly spread across the sequencing lanes. The study analyzed two additional independent replicas of 1 million unique cDNA reads from the same blood draw for two donors, one aged 18 to 30 and one aged 80 or older.

Libraries were prepared through 5' RACE. The second PCR ran for about 6 to 12 cycles and used a J-beta primer mix along with a sample-barcoded 5' primer. A unique molecular identifier was introduced onto each TCR beta cDNA molecule by a template-switch 5' adaptor carrying 12 random nucleotides. At least 3 million CDR3-containing paired-end reads were obtained from each sample. The Mint cDNA synthesis kit, primed by a TRBC-specific oligonucleotide, was used to synthesize first-strand cDNA from all RNA. Following uracil-DNA glycosylase treatment, a first 18-cycle PCR with universal primers M1SS and BC2_uni_R was performed on all cDNA. The authors' pipeline ran thus. For normalization, 1 million high-quality reads, each with a distinct molecular identifier, were randomly selected from each sample. Reads with shared molecular identifiers were discarded instead of being binned into consensus sequences. CDR3 identification, clonotype clustering and error correction used MiTCR with a Q25 quality threshold and the strictest error-elimination algorithm. A nonparametric unseen species model using Euler transformation provided a lower-bound estimate of total TCR beta diversity. The public reads were reprocessed in TCRdb via fastp at Q25 and MiXCR, keeping in-frame beta chains. Merged by CDR3 protein, the rows form single entries marked with the most common genes and DNA. The V and J calls here are based on TCRdb, not the publication. A total of 1.5 million to 2 million distinct CDR3 sequences appear in this sample, roughly two fifths of them only once. Together, the top ten hold around 23% of the sample.

The CDR3 contains 11 residues, cysteine and phenylalanine counted. Of all the DNA, just the CDR3 is kept, 33 bases in frame from base 1. V and J lose 4 bases and 4 bases, and a span of 2 bases separates them. As encoded in the germline V gene, CDR1 is LGHNT while CDR2 is FRNRAP. Donors were 39 systemically healthy Caucasian individuals from Russia aged 6 to 90 years. Each donor gave about 9.7 milliliters of peripheral blood, drawn into EDTA-treated Vacutainer tubes. PBMCs were isolated by Ficoll-Paque density-gradient centrifugation, with at least 6 million obtained per sample. Total RNA was extracted from PBMCs with Trizol reagent, with at least 6 micrograms obtained per sample. For every donor, flow cytometry on a PBMC aliquot measured the percentage of naive CD45RAhigh/CD27high T cells. The study at large found these results: Compared with the aged group, more naive CD4+ T cells, fewer expanded clones and increased TCR diversity were shown by the long-lived group, suggesting age selection. Since profiling was done on bulk unsorted PBMCs, naive and antigen-experienced compartments could not be conclusively compared. There was a strong correlation between observed TCR beta diversity and the percentage of naive T cells measured by flow cytometry. As age increased, observed TCR beta diversity per million T cells dropped in a roughly linear way, and a significant reduction was already evident by age 40. Because donor CMV infection status was unknown, age-related changes in expanded clonotypes were potentially confounded. Estimates of total diversity based on one million sequenced T cells were regarded as lower bounds and as underestimates.

This clonotype was observed at least ten times. Its binding antigen is unknown. No base-level quality is on record; no much larger clone is a single base apart. Here the chain combines TRBV12-5 and TRBJ1-5, with the D gene not confidently named. The TCR sequence derives from a human donor in good health. What was sequenced was blood. The sequenced DNA is TGTGCTAGTGGTTATAATCAGCCCCAGCATTTT. It encodes CASGYNQPQHF.